The sequence of this T cell receptor (beta chain) was determined in a study of graft-versus-host responses after intestinal transplantation. Clones were sequenced by immunoSEQ multiplex PCR, and TCRdb holds only the in-frame ones, with some missing. The repertoire has around 17,000 clones, roughly 88% of them found once; the top ten carry roughly 6%. The sequence came from a human patient who received an intestinal transplant, so some T cells may come from the graft donor. Sequencing used PBMCs, obtained 110 days after intestinal transplant.

CDR3 protein: CASDRGRETQYF. The CDR3 DNA sequence: TGCGCCAGCGACAGGGGGCGAGAGACCCAGTACTTC. The chain is built from TRBV10-1 and TRBJ2-5; TRBD1 aligns across 10 bases. After removal of 8 bases from V and 4 bases from J, the junction contained 1 base not matched to a gene. Germline V gene lookup returns CDR1 WNHNN and CDR2 SYGVQD (reference sequence). The CDR3 extends over 12 amino acids.